A selection of T cell receptor beta chains follows, all from one sample in a study of human T cells and chemical hapten exposure. Each CDR3 protein gets one entry after TCRdb re-called the RACE reads with MiXCR. The sample contains approximately 96,000 distinct CDR3 sequences, 9% to 9.5% of which appear only once. This material consisted of whole blood, taken in connection with sensitization to the hapten diphenylcyclopropenone (DPC). The receptors originated from a woman in her thirties or forties with alopecia areata. Some clones in this sample may be carry-over from other donors' samples. Each CDR3 is given with its conserved first and last residue. The D gene is left open where the match is weak. Size values are once, few and many counts, or a class for expanded clones, and some rows have none.

j_gene	d_gene	v_gene	abundance	CDR3aa	CDR3nt
TRBJ2-7	TRBD2	TRBV27	many	CASSPLTSGEYSYEQYF	TGTGCCAGCAGCCCCCTGACTAGCGGAGAGTACTCCTACGAGCAGTACTTC
TRBJ2-3	.	TRBV4-3	.	CASSQTGISTDTQYF	TGCGCCAGCAGTCAGACGGGCATATCCACAGATACGCAGTATTTT
TRBJ1-3	TRBD1	TRBV28	.	CASSTGTASGNTIYF	TGTGCCAGCAGCACAGGGACAGCCTCTGGAAACACCATATATTTT
TRBJ2-7	TRBD2	TRBV5-4	few	CASSGGLAGLYEQYF	TGTGCCAGCAGCGGGGGACTAGCGGGACTCTACGAGCAGTACTTC
TRBJ2-7	TRBD1	TRBV6-2/TRBV6-3	few	CASSYLGTAPYEQYF	TGTGCCAGCAGTTACCTCGGGACAGCCCCCTACGAGCAGTACTTC
TRBJ2-7	.	TRBV5-4	.	CASSGGTTFYEQYF	TGTGCCAGCAGCGGCGGGACAACCTTTTACGAGCAGTACTTC
TRBJ1-3	.	TRBV30	few	CASINREAYSGNTIYF	TGTGCCTCGATTAACAGGGAAGCATACTCTGGAAACACCATATATTTT
TRBJ2-5	.	TRBV25-1	few	CASSIGGHQETQYF	TGTGCCAGCTCGATAGGGGGACACCAAGAGACCCAGTACTTC
TRBJ1-1	.	TRBV19	.	CASTPQVAMNTEAFF	TGTGCCAGCACCCCCCAAGTTGCGATGAACACTGAAGCTTTCTTT
TRBJ2-7	.	TRBV5-4	.	CASSPSGAHEQYF	TGTGCCAGCAGCCCGTCGGGAGCCCACGAGCAGTACTTC
TRBJ2-1	.	TRBV6-5	.	CASSYSYRFDHNEQFF	TGTGCCAGCAGTTACTCGTACAGGTTCGATCACAATGAGCAGTTCTTC
TRBJ2-7	.	TRBV7-7	few	CASSPLLDSGEQYF	TGTGCTAGCAGCCCCCTGCTTGACTCGGGGGAGCAGTACTTC
TRBJ2-1	TRBD1	TRBV10-3	few	CAISDPLSGGWNEQFF	TGTGCCATCAGTGACCCCCTTTCAGGGGGCTGGAATGAGCAGTTCTTC
TRBJ1-6	TRBD1	TRBV28	many	CASTLGQGRSPLHF	TGTGCCAGCACCCTGGGACAGGGTCGTTCACCCCTCCACTTT
TRBJ2-5	TRBD2	TRBV3-1	many	CASSTGLAGRIETQYF	TGTGCCAGCAGCACAGGACTAGCGGGGAGAATTGAGACCCAGTACTTC
TRBJ2-5	TRBD1	TRBV5-4	.	CASSRWDREETQYF	TGTGCCAGCAGCCGATGGGACAGGGAGGAGACCCAGTACTTC
TRBJ2-4	.	TRBV4-3	.	CASSRKAGNIQYF	TGCGCCAGCAGCCGGAAGGCGGGAAACATTCAGTACTTC
TRBJ1-3	.	TRBV4-3	few	CASSQAGAGSGSGNTIYF	TGCGCCAGCAGCCAAGCGGGGGCAGGGTCGGGCTCTGGAAACACCATATATTTT
TRBJ1-1	.	TRBV5-4	many	CASSFTGTTEAFF	TGTGCCAGCAGCTTTACAGGGACCACTGAAGCTTTCTTT
TRBJ2-5	.	TRBV10-3	.	CAISEAETQYF	TGTGCCATCAGTGAAGCGGAGACCCAGTACTTC
TRBJ1-6	.	TRBV24-1	.	CATSDGHSPLHF	TGTGCCACCAGTGATGGACACTCACCCCTCCACTTT
TRBJ2-1	TRBD2	TRBV20-1	many	CSAPRTSGGNEQFF	TGCAGTGCTCCTCGGACTAGCGGGGGGAATGAGCAGTTCTTC
TRBJ2-7	.	TRBV6-2/TRBV6-3	many	CASSYSSTQYEQYF	TGTGCCAGCAGTTACTCGAGTACGCAGTACGAGCAGTACTTC
TRBJ1-1	.	TRBV5-4	.	CASSGGLNTEAFF	TGTGCCAGCAGCGGGGGCTTGAACACTGAAGCTTTCTTT
TRBJ2-2	TRBD2	TRBV2	many	CASQTTSGRAGELFF	TGTGCCAGCCAGACGACTAGCGGGAGAGCCGGGGAGCTGTTTTTT
TRBJ2-3	.	TRBV12-3/TRBV12-4	many	CASSSGMTDTQYF	TGTGCCAGCAGTTCCGGCATGACAGATACGCAGTATTTT
TRBJ1-6	.	TRBV12-3/TRBV12-4	few	CASSPRGRGNSPLHF	TGTGCCAGCAGCCCCAGGGGAAGGGGTAATTCACCCCTCCACTTT
TRBJ2-5	.	TRBV7-9	few	CASDGRGETQYF	TGTGCCAGTGACGGCCGAGGGGAGACCCAGTACTTC
TRBJ2-1	.	TRBV12-3/TRBV12-4	few	CASSIKFTGMGEQFF	TGTGCCAGCAGCATAAAATTTACAGGGATGGGTGAGCAGTTCTTC
TRBJ1-1	.	TRBV2	many	CASIYSESLLEAFF	TGTGCCAGCATATACAGCGAATCACTACTTGAAGCTTTCTTT
TRBJ1-2	.	TRBV29-1	many	CSGAGFSGYTF	TGCAGCGGGGCAGGTTTTAGTGGCTACACCTTC
TRBJ2-1	.	TRBV28	.	CATVYNEQFF	TGTGCCACCGTATACAATGAGCAGTTCTTC
TRBJ2-7	TRBD2	TRBV7-9	many	CATSGTLNYEQYF	TGTGCCACGAGCGGGACGCTAAACTACGAGCAGTACTTC
TRBJ2-5	TRBD2	TRBV7-2	many	CASSLTSGRGTETQYF	TGTGCCAGCAGCTTAACTAGCGGGAGAGGAACCGAGACCCAGTACTTC
TRBJ2-7	.	TRBV28	.	CASSLTVAYEQYF	TGTGCCAGCAGTTTAACGGTAGCGTACGAGCAGTACTTC
TRBJ2-5	.	TRBV3-1	.	CASSHSPSPQETQYF	TGTGCCAGCAGCCACTCGCCTAGTCCTCAAGAGACCCAGTACTTC
TRBJ2-3	TRBD1	TRBV5-4	.	CASSWDRPTDTQYF	TGTGCCAGCAGCTGGGACAGACCTACAGATACGCAGTATTTT
TRBJ2-2	.	TRBV28	few	CASSFRLTGELFF	TGTGCCAGCAGTTTTCGGTTAACCGGGGAGCTGTTTTTT
TRBJ1-5	TRBD1	TRBV9	many	CASSVGGDSLKPQHF	TGTGCCAGCAGCGTAGGGGGGGACAGCCTAAAGCCCCAGCATTTT
TRBJ2-1	.	TRBV6-1	few	CASKFSVNEQFF	TGTGCCAGCAAGTTTTCGGTCAATGAGCAGTTCTTC
TRBJ2-3	.	TRBV10-3	few	CAIRPSGARSTDTQYF	TGTGCCATCAGGCCCTCGGGGGCGAGAAGCACAGATACGCAGTATTTT
TRBJ2-5	TRBD2	TRBV25-1	.	CASSQTSGRVGETQYF	TGTGCCAGCAGCCAGACTAGCGGGAGAGTTGGAGAGACCCAGTACTTC
TRBJ1-1	.	TRBV12-3/TRBV12-4	.	CASSLAPNTEAFF	TGTGCCAGCAGTTTAGCCCCAAACACTGAAGCTTTCTTT
TRBJ1-2	.	TRBV7-2	.	CASSLDRASYGYTF	TGTGCCAGCAGCTTAGACAGGGCAAGCTATGGCTACACCTTC
TRBJ2-7	TRBD1	TRBV6-5	few	CASSRPGTGGGEQYF	TGTGCCAGCAGTCGCCCCGGGACAGGGGGCGGGGAGCAGTACTTC
TRBJ2-3	TRBD2	TRBV7-6	.	CASSRNSGSRTDTQYF	TGTGCCAGCAGCAGGAACAGCGGGAGTCGTACAGATACGCAGTATTTT
TRBJ1-1	TRBD1	TRBV9	few	CASIKGGRKNTEAFF	TGTGCCAGCATCAAAGGGGGCAGGAAGAACACTGAAGCTTTCTTT
TRBJ2-7	TRBD2	TRBV28	.	CASSVPRSAGVNYEQYF	TGTGCCAGCAGTGTCCCCCGGTCGGCGGGAGTAAACTACGAGCAGTACTTC
TRBJ2-2	.	TRBV9	.	CASSALPGAGELFF	TGTGCCAGCAGCGCACTACCGGGGGCCGGGGAGCTGTTTTTT
TRBJ2-1	.	TRBV20-1	many	CSARDHGAGDHEQFF	TGCAGTGCTAGAGATCATGGGGCAGGGGACCATGAGCAGTTCTTC
TRBJ1-1	.	TRBV10-3	.	CAISAPTDTEAFF	TGTGCCATCAGTGCCCCGACAGACACTGAAGCTTTCTTT
TRBJ1-5	TRBD1	TRBV29-1	many	CSVAGTGNQPQHF	TGCAGCGTAGCCGGGACAGGCAATCAGCCCCAGCATTTT
TRBJ2-3	.	TRBV12-3/TRBV12-4	many	CASRPGGGTDTQYF	TGTGCCAGCAGACCCGGAGGGGGCACAGATACGCAGTATTTT
TRBJ1-1	.	TRBV7-9	many	CASSQSSLSWTDKNTEAFF	TGTGCCAGCAGCCAAAGCTCTCTCAGTTGGACAGATAAGAACACTGAAGCTTTCTTT